This T cell receptor beta chain was sequenced for a study of T-cell reconstitution after alpha-beta-depleted transplantation in children. Study findings and constraints: Expanded graft clones numbering several hundred reportedly gave rise to alpha-beta T cells about two months after transplant. One year post-transplant, T-cell counts and diversity were largely derived from T cells produced anew.

V lost 1 base and J 10 bases, leaving 11 bases between the germline ends. Germline CDR1 is MGHRA and CDR2 is YSYEKL. The CDR3 is 13 amino acids. This clonotype has ten or more counts. What it binds is not known. Unique molecular identifiers were used in preparing the TCRbeta library. TCRdb fed the PCR reads into MiXCR, producing one record per CDR3 protein. The table includes 490,000 or so distinct CDR3 sequences, more than 9% detected once. This chain uses TRBV4-1 with TRBJ2-1, with D possibly TRBD2 on 5 matching bases. The TCR was taken from a child aged 2 to 10 with inherited bone marrow failure, due to receive a stem cell transplant. The source material was PBMCs, sampled before TCRalphabeta/CD19-depleted stem cell transplant. The CDR3 bases are TGCGCCAGCAGCCAAGTGAGGGTCGACGAGCAGTTCTTC. It is translated as CASSQVRVDEQFF.